These 8 T cell receptor beta chains share one sample of origin, sequenced in a study of blood T cell repertoires in COVID-19. Generated by immunoSEQ multiplex PCR, the TCRdb table keeps only in-frame clones and is missing some. The profile shows over 150,000 clones, about 89% of them singletons. The sequencing sample was made of peripheral blood. All receptors come from a man aged 45-60 years with acute or convalescent COVID-19.

V is TRBV27 and J is TRBJ2-7, with 8 bases fitting TRBD1. CDR1 and CDR2 from the germline V gene are MNHEY and SMNVEV (reference sequence). With 3 bases clipped from V and 5 bases from J, the junction kept 6 bases outside the gene matches. The CDR3 length is 14 residues. The CDR3 region is CASSFWTGPHEQYF. CDR3 sequence (DNA): TGTGCCAGCAGTTTTTGGACAGGGCCGCACGAGCAGTACTTC.

This chain links TRBV27 with TRBJ2-2; tentative D call: TRBD2 (5 bases). Germline-derived CDR1 and CDR2 are MNHEY and SMNVEV (reference sequence). V dropped 8 bases and J dropped 4 bases, with 11 bases sitting between them. The CDR3 loop spans 13 amino acids. This CDR3 reads CASGKRGTGELFF. The CDR3 DNA is TGTGCCAGCGGTAAACGGGGCACCGGGGAGCTGTTTTTT.

V is TRBV24-1 and J is TRBJ1-1, with D possibly matching TRBD1 (5 bases). Trimming took 3 bases from V and 2 from J, leaving 12 bases between them. There are 15 residues in the CDR3. The germline V gene has CDR1 KGHDR and CDR2 SFDVKD. The CDR3 protein is CATSDAGRGNTEAFF. Written as DNA, the CDR3 is TGTGCCACCAGTGATGCGGGAAGGGGAAACACTGAAGCTTTCTTT.

The chain has TRBV11-2 and TRBJ2-7; TRBD1 matches 8 bases. The V gene's germline CDR1 is SGHAT and CDR2 FQNNGV. Trimming took 1 base from V and 4 from J; bases not matched to a gene: 6. This CDR3 spans 15 amino acids. The CDR3 DNA sequence: TGTGCCAGCAGCTTAGTAGGCCAGGGGGCTTACGAGCAGTACTTC. This gives the protein CASSLVGQGAYEQYF.

V and J are TRBV28 and TRBJ2-2, with TRBD1 matching over 8 bases. CDR1 is MDHEN and CDR2 is SYDVKM in the germline V gene. There are 16 residues in the CDR3. With 2 bases clipped from V and 7 bases from J, the junction kept 9 bases outside the gene matches. The CDR3 DNA sequence: TGTGCCAGCAGTTTACCTGTTGCAGGGGGCGGCGGGGAGCTGTTTTTT. Translated, it gives CASSLPVAGGGGELFF.

This chain links TRBV5-1 with TRBJ1-4, with D possibly TRBD1 on 5 matching bases. The CDR3 is 16 amino acids. In germline, CDR1 is SGHRS, CDR2 YFSETQ. Trimming left V 0 bases short and J 7 bases short, with 16 bases between. For the CDR3, the DNA is TGCGCCAGCAGCTTGGGTCCTGGCGGGGGACGTGAAAAACTGTTTTTT. Its translation is CASSLGPGGGREKLFF.

This chain links TRBV7-8 with TRBJ2-3; TRBD2 agrees at 14 bases. The V gene end was trimmed by 4 bases and the J gene end by 4 bases; junction bases not matched to a gene: 4. This CDR3 spans 16 amino acids. The germline V gene has CDR1 SGHVS and CDR2 FQNEAQ. The CDR3 DNA reads as TGTGCCAGCAGCTCGCGACTAGCGGGAGGGCCAGATACGCAGTATTTT. Its translation: CASSSRLAGGPDTQYF.

As DNA, the CDR3 is TGTGCCAGCAGCCAAGGCGGACGGGTGAGGGGGACAGATACGCAGTATTTT. This gives the protein CASSQGGRVRGTDTQYF. This sequence joins TRBV3-1 (or the pseudogene TRBV3-2) and TRBJ2-3, with a tentative D call TRBD1 (6 bases). The germline CDR1 and CDR2 sequences are LGHDT and YNNKEL (reference sequence). V was shortened by 1 base and J by 3 bases, with 17 bases between the two germline ends. The CDR3 consists of 17 residues.